This T cell receptor (beta chain) was recorded in a study of CD8 T cells in ankylosing spondylitis. The germline V and J ends were trimmed by 7 bases and 8 bases, with 11 bases remaining between them. The CDR3 length is 12 residues. Per germline, CDR1 LNHDA and CDR2 SQIVND (reference sequence). Study findings and constraints: A number of the motif variants had already been described in reactive arthritis synovial fluid and blood. Matched ankylosing spondylitis synovial fluid reportedly showed significant enrichment of disease-linked clones. Seemingly characteristic of ankylosing spondylitis blood was a TCR beta motif consisting of several highly homologous variants.

A remark on this clonotype: Its cognate antigen is unknown.

In making TCR beta libraries, quantitative 5'-RACE with molecular barcodes was used. TCRdb redid the calling of the 5' RACE reads with MiXCR, one entry per CDR3 protein. The sample has over 600,000 distinct CDR3 sequences; around 20% are singletons. The sample comprised blood, either unsorted or a sorted T cell fraction (not recorded which). This receptor was obtained from a male donor with ankylosing spondylitis. The chain is built from TRBV19 and TRBJ2-2, with D hard to call. In nucleotides, the CDR3 is TGTGCCAGTAAGGCCCCCGTGGGGGAGCTGTTTTTT. Protein: CASKAPVGELFF.